This T cell receptor (beta chain) originates from a study of blood T cell repertoires in COVID-19. CDR1 is SGHTA and CDR2 is FQGNSA in the germline V gene. This CDR3 spans 14 amino acids. The germline V and J ends were trimmed by 2 bases and 7 bases, with 9 bases remaining between them. The assay was immunoSEQ multiplex PCR, and TCRdb's table has in-frame clones only and misses some. The data hold a few hundred thousand clones, with around 88% observed a single time. The receptor comes from a woman in her thirties who had recovered from COVID-19. Sequences were obtained from peripheral blood. The V gene is TRBV7-2, the J gene TRBJ1-6; D is unresolved. The CDR3 nucleotides read TGTGCCAGCAGCTTAAACGGCGGGAATTCACCCCTCCACTTT. Translated, it gives CASSLNGGNSPLHF.